Each of the 17 T cell receptor beta chains below was sequenced from the same sample in a study of regulatory T cells in long-lasting Graves disease. TCR beta libraries were built with iRepertoire HTBI primers and Arm-PCR of CDR3 regions. TCRdb re-called the multiplex PCR reads with MiXCR, one entry per CDR3 protein. The top ten hold roughly 13% of the sample, which has hundreds of thousands of distinct CDR3 sequences, approximately 22% seen once. Sample time point: persistent/refractory GD, antithyroid drugs over 5 years with positive TRAb. The TCR library was prepared using RNA isolated from PBMCs. Sequencing used peripheral blood mononuclear cells (PBMCs), obtained when the disease was refractory, from a patient treated with antithyroid drugs. Receptors were obtained from a female donor with Graves disease.

V usage is TRBV27 and J usage is TRBJ2-3; D might be TRBD1 (6 bases). This CDR3 is 13 amino acids long. CDR1 is MNHEY and CDR2 is SMNVEV in the germline V gene (reference sequence). Trimming removed 2 bases at V and 4 bases at J, with 7 bases between. The DNA of the CDR3 is TGTGCCAGCAGTTTAGAGGGGGCAGATACGCAGTATTTT. It specifies CASSLEGADTQYF.

The sample holds many counts of this clonotype. V is TRBV11-2 and J is TRBJ2-2; D gene ambiguous. CDR3 size: 14 residues. CDR1 is SGHAT, CDR2 FQNNGV, per germline. The germline V and J ends were trimmed by 5 bases and 6 bases, with 13 bases remaining between them. The CDR3 region has the DNA TGTGCCAGCAGCCTTACCCTGCAGGCCGGGGAGCTGTTTTTT. Its translation: CASSLTLQAGELFF.

This chain joins TRBV4-1 and TRBJ2-7, with 14 bases that match TRBD2. CDR1 and CDR2 from the germline V gene are MGHRA and YSYEKL. The CDR3 has 15 amino acids. V trimming: 3 bases; J trimming: 6 bases; junction bases outside the gene matches: 4. DNA of the CDR3: TGCGCCAGCAGCCATCCGGGACTAGCGGGAGTCGAGCAGTACTTC. Its translation is CASSHPGLAGVEQYF.

This chain joins TRBV2 and TRBJ2-1; 9 nucleotides agree with TRBD1. The CDR3 covers 15 residues. J lost 8 bases, V lost 6 bases, and 11 bases had no gene match. Germline loops: CDR1 SNHLY, CDR2 FYNNEI. CDR3 nucleotides: TGTGCCAGCAGCGAACAGGGGGCGCAAAGCGATGAGCAGTTCTTC. Translating it yields CASSEQGAQSDEQFF. The entire variable domain, with the rest obtained from reference TRBV2 and TRBJ2-1, is as follows: EPEVTQTPSHQVTQMGQEVILRCVPISNHLYFYWYRQILGQKVEFLVSFYNNEISEKSEIFDDQFSVERPDGSNFTLKIRSTKLEDSAMYFCASSEQGAQSDEQFFGPGTRLTVL.

This clonotype was counted ten times or more. The gene calls are TRBV28 and TRBJ1-1; D unclear. This CDR3 has 11 residues. The V end lost 8 bases, the J end lost 10 bases, and 14 bases lay between the germline ends. Per germline, CDR1 MDHEN and CDR2 SYDVKM. In nucleotides, the CDR3 is TGTGCCAGCCTTTCGTTTCTAGGAGCTTTCTTT. It codes for CASLSFLGAFF. The variable domain in full, with the rest retrieved from reference TRBV28 and TRBJ1-1, is DVKVTQSSRYLVKRTGEKVFLECVQDMDHENMFWYRQDPGLGLRLIYFSYDVKMKEKGDIPEGYSVSREKKERFSLILESASTNQTSMYLCASLSFLGAFFGQGTRLTVV.

In its sample, this clonotype was seen many times. This rearrangement joins TRBV6-1 to TRBJ2-5; the D is unclear. The CDR3 loop spans 16 amino acids. V was shortened by 6 bases and J by 3 bases, with 20 bases between the two germline ends. CDR1 is MNHNS, CDR2 SASEGT, per germline. CDR3 region: CASRRTFISAKETQYF. The CDR3 region has the DNA TGTGCCAGCAGAAGGACGTTCATCAGCGCTAAAGAGACCCAGTACTTC.

This clonotype was counted at least ten times. V and J are TRBV28 and TRBJ2-7, with a weak D call TRBD1 (6 bases). Looked up from germline, CDR1 is MDHEN and CDR2 is SYDVKM. This CDR3 is 13 amino acids long. The V and J ends lost 6 bases and 3 bases respectively, with 12 bases between them. In DNA, the CDR3 is TGTGCCAGCAGCTCTGGACAGATCTACGAGCAGTACTTC. Residues: CASSSGQIYEQYF.

The V call is TRBV19, the J call TRBJ2-7, with D perhaps matching TRBD1 (5 bases). Trimming removed 5 bases at V and 7 bases at J, with 18 bases between. This CDR3 spans 14 amino acids. CDR1 LNHDA and CDR2 SQIVND come from the germline V gene (reference sequence). The CDR3 region is CASSLQGSSGEQYF. CDR3 DNA: TGTGCCAGTAGTCTCCAGGGATCCTCCGGGGAGCAGTACTTC.

This clonotype appeared a few times. The chain recombines TRBV19 with TRBJ1-1; no reliable D call. Germline V gene data show CDR1 as LNHDA and CDR2 as SQIVND (reference sequence). The CDR3 runs 12 residues. V was trimmed by 3 bases and J by 5 bases, leaving 7 bases between them. This chain's CDR3 is CASSMVGTEAFF. The CDR3 DNA is TGTGCCAGTAGTATGGTAGGAACTGAAGCTTTCTTT.

This clonotype has just a few counts. V and J are TRBV7-2 and TRBJ2-2; tentative D call: TRBD1 (6 bases). The V end was cut by 7 bases, the J end by 1 base, with 13 bases between. Germline V gene data show CDR1 as SGHTA and CDR2 as FQGNSA. The CDR3 is made up of 15 amino acids. CDR3 amino acids: CASNPIGGNTGELFF. The CDR3 bases are TGTGCCAGCAACCCTATAGGGGGGAACACCGGGGAGCTGTTTTTT.

This chain connects TRBV10-3 to TRBJ1-4; no clear D. The germline CDR1 and CDR2 sequences are ENHRY and SYGVKD. V was shortened by 6 bases and J by 4 bases, with 9 bases between the two germline ends. CDR3 length: 13 residues. CDR3 nucleotides: TGTGCCATCAGGAACAACGTTAATGAAAAACTGTTTTTT. This encodes CAIRNNVNEKLFF.

The chain links TRBV2 to TRBJ2-2; D remains ambiguous. CDR1 is SNHLY and CDR2 is FYNNEI in the germline V gene. V was shortened by 2 bases and J by 1 base, with 5 bases between the two germline ends. The CDR3 covers 14 residues. DNA for the CDR3: TGTGCCAGCAGTGAATTGAAGAACACCGGGGAGCTGTTTTTT. This encodes CASSELKNTGELFF. Full variable domain (outside the CDR3, taken from reference TRBV2 and TRBJ2-2): EPEVTQTPSHQVTQMGQEVILRCVPISNHLYFYWYRQILGQKVEFLVSFYNNEISEKSEIFDDQFSVERPDGSNFTLKIRSTKLEDSAMYFCASSELKNTGELFFGEGSRLTVL.

Ten or more counts support this clonotype. The chain joins TRBV6-2 or TRBV6-3 to TRBJ1-6, with D unresolved. This CDR3 comprises 14 residues. CDR1 and CDR2 (germline): MNHEY, SVGEGT. Trimming pared 5 bases from V and 4 bases from J, leaving 9 bases between. The CDR3, as DNA: TGTGCCAGCAGTCGCGGAGGGTATAATTCACCCCTCCACTTT. Translated, it gives CASSRGGYNSPLHF.

In its sample, this clonotype was seen many times. The chain couples TRBV3-1 to TRBJ1-6; D is unresolved. The ends were cut back, 6 bases at V and 10 bases at J, with 13 bases in the middle. The CDR3 loop spans 13 amino acids. The germline V gene encodes CDR1 LGHDT and CDR2 YNNKEL (reference sequence). The CDR3 DNA reads as TGTGCCAGCAGTCTTACTACACGATCACCCCTCCACTTT. Amino acid sequence: CASSLTTRSPLHF. Full variable domain (remainder filled in from reference TRBV3-1 and TRBJ1-6): DTAVSQTPKYLVTQMGNDKSIKCEQNLGHDTMYWYKQDSKKFLKIMFSYNNKELIINETVPNRFSPKSPDKAHLNLHINSLELGDSAVYFCASSLTTRSPLHFGNGTRLTVT.

This clonotype was found many times. V usage is TRBV28 and J usage is TRBJ2-1; D is possibly TRBD2 (6 bases). This CDR3 has 15 amino acids. The V gene's germline CDR1 is MDHEN and CDR2 SYDVKM. Trimming pared 2 bases from V and 5 bases from J, leaving 13 bases between. This CDR3 is CASSLIGLSHNEQFF. Written as DNA, the CDR3 is TGTGCCAGCAGTTTAATCGGACTATCGCACAATGAGCAGTTCTTC.

This sequence joins TRBV7-9 and TRBJ1-1; D not certain. There are 14 residues in the CDR3. The germline V gene encodes CDR1 SEHNR and CDR2 FQNEAQ (reference sequence). V was trimmed by 2 bases and J by 1 base, leaving 8 bases between them. CDR3 sequence: CASSLNRWNTEAFF. The DNA of the CDR3 is TGTGCCAGCAGCTTAAATAGGTGGAACACTGAAGCTTTCTTT.

This chain links TRBV6-1 with TRBJ2-1, with 9 bases fitting TRBD1. The CDR3 runs to 15 residues. Germline V gives CDR1 MNHNS, CDR2 SASEGT. V gave up 6 bases and J gave up 4 bases; unmatched junction bases: 7. The CDR3 DNA sequence: TGTGCCAGCAGCAGCGACAGGGGGTTTTACAATGAGCAGTTCTTC. Its translation: CASSSDRGFYNEQFF.